The 12 T cell receptor beta chains below come from one sample, sequenced in a study of CD4+ T cells in melanoma. The protocol was immunoSEQ multiplex PCR, while the TCRdb copy is restricted to in-frame clones and leaves out a portion. The sample consists of about 140,000 clones, around 90% of them appearing once. The receptors originated from a human donor with melanoma.

As DNA, the CDR3 is TGTGCCAGCAGCAAAACACAGGGATCCAGTGAAGCTTTCTTT. It is translated as CASSKTQGSSEAFF. This chain uses TRBV7-9 with TRBJ1-1; weak D call: TRBD1 (6 bases). CDR3 length: 14 residues. Germline V CDR1 and CDR2: SEHNR, FQNEAQ (reference sequence). Trimming left V 5 bases short and J 7 bases short, with 17 bases between.

This chain joins TRBV5-1 and TRBJ2-1; 7 positions agree with TRBD2. The germline V gene encodes CDR1 SGHRS and CDR2 YFSETQ. The CDR3 is 15 amino acids. Losses at the gene ends were 4 bases for V and 4 bases for J; bases not matched to a gene: 8. The CDR3 reads CASSGWAGDYNEQFF. The CDR3 DNA follows: TGCGCCAGCAGCGGTTGGGCGGGGGATTACAATGAGCAGTTCTTC.

This chain joins TRBV9 and TRBJ2-3; TRBD1 might be the D (6 bases). V was clipped by 0 bases and J by 1 base, with 12 bases between them. The CDR3 totals 16 residues. Looked up from germline, CDR1 is SGDLS and CDR2 is YYNGEE. The CDR3 sequence: CASSVDRAGGTDTQYF. The CDR3 bases are TGTGCCAGCAGCGTAGATAGGGCAGGGGGCACAGATACGCAGTATTTT.

The rearrangement joins TRBV27 to TRBJ2-5; maybe TRBD2 (6 bases). The CDR3 sequence is 15 residues long. The germline V gene encodes CDR1 MNHEY and CDR2 SMNVEV (reference sequence). Deletions cut 2 bases from V and 2 bases from J, with 12 bases between. In DNA, the CDR3 is TGTGCCAGCAGTTTAGCCGGGACTCGACAAGAGACCCAGTACTTC. Translating gives CASSLAGTRQETQYF.

V usage is TRBV5-5 and J usage is TRBJ2-7; D is unclear. Deletions cut 0 bases from V and 2 bases from J, with 6 bases between. Germline CDR1 is SGHKS and CDR2 is YYEKEE (reference sequence). The CDR3 totals 13 residues. DNA of the CDR3: TGTGCCAGCAGCTTGGCCCCAGCCTACGAGCAGTACTTC. Its translation is CASSLAPAYEQYF.

CDR3 DNA: TGTGCCAGCAGCGTCCAACAGGGGGCGTGGGAAAAACTGTTTTTT. Protein: CASSVQQGAWEKLFF. J is TRBJ1-4 and V is TRBV7-2, with TRBD1 matching 9 bases. With V trimmed by 5 bases and J by 8 bases, 9 bases remained unmatched. Germline V lookup: CDR1 SGHTA, CDR2 FQGNSA. There are 15 residues in the CDR3. Combining the CDR3 with reference TRBV7-2 and TRBJ1-4 gives the whole variable domain GAGVSQSPSNKVTEKGKDVELRCDPISGHTALYWYRQSLGQGLEFLIYFQGNSAPDKSGLPSDRFSAERTGGSVSTLTIQRTQQEDSAVYLCASSVQQGAWEKLFFGSGTQLSVL.

V and J are TRBV11-2 and TRBJ2-3; TRBD2 is a possible D gene (6 bases). Trimming removed 5 bases at V and 2 bases at J, with 11 bases between. This CDR3 contains 14 residues. The germline gives CDR1 SGHAT, CDR2 FQNNGV. This CDR3 reads CASSARDFTDTQYF. The DNA for the CDR3 is TGTGCCAGCAGCGCCCGGGACTTCACAGATACGCAGTATTTT.

This chain links TRBV7-2 with TRBJ2-5; no clear D. Germline CDR1 SGHTA, CDR2 FQGNSA. This CDR3 contains 13 residues. The ends were cut back, 2 bases at V and 5 bases at J, with 9 bases in the middle. CDR3 DNA sequence: TGTGCCAGCAGCTTACAGTTCCAGGAGACCCAGTACTTC. Its protein is CASSLQFQETQYF.

The chain links TRBV6-6 to TRBJ1-1; no clear D gene. Germline V gives CDR1 MNHNY, CDR2 SVGAGI (reference sequence). The CDR3 is 12 amino acids. V was cut by 0 bases and J by 8 bases, with 7 bases left in between. The CDR3 coding sequence is TGTGCCAGCAGTTACTCTATCGAGGAAGCTTTCTTT. This codes for CASSYSIEEAFF.

In the case of this clone: One end of the junction varies from germline; a read error may be responsible. This chain joins TRBV7-7 and TRBJ2-5; 10 bases agree with TRBD1. Germline V CDR1 and CDR2: SSHAT, FNYEAQ (reference sequence). The CDR3 spans 15 residues. CDR3 nucleotides: TGTGCTAGCAGCCCCGGACAGGGGGTTAGGGAGACCCAGTACTTC. Protein sequence: CASSPGQGVRETQYF.

The chain recombines TRBV6-5 with TRBJ1-5; TRBD1 agrees at 7 bases. The CDR3 is 16 residues long. V lost 1 base to trimming and J lost 6 bases; unmatched junction nucleotides: 9. Germline-derived CDR1 and CDR2 are MNHEY and SVGAGI. CDR3 in DNA: TGTGCCAGCAGTTACTTCGGGACAGTTGGTTCTCAGCCCCAGCATTTT. As protein: CASSYFGTVGSQPQHF.

With respect to this clone: An end of the junction differs from the germline gene, which may be a read error. This chain uses TRBV7-7 with TRBJ2-5; TRBD2 matches 9 bases. The CDR3 is made up of 16 amino acids. Germline V gene data show CDR1 as SSHAT and CDR2 as FNYEAQ (reference sequence). CDR3 residues: CASSPGLAGAQETQYF. The DNA of the CDR3 is TGTGCTAGCAGCCCCGGGTTAGCGGGGGCGCAAGAGACCCAGTACTTC.